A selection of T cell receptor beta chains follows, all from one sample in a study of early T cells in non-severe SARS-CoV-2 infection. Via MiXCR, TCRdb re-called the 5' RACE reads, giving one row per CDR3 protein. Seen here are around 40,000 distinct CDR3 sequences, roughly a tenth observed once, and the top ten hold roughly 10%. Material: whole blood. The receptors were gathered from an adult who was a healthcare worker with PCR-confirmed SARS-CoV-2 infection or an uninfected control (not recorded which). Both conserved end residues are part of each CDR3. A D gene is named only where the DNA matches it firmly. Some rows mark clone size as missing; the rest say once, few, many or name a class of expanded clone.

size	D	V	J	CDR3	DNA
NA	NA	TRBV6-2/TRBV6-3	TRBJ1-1	CASSYDTVTEAFF	TGTGCCAGCAGTTACGACACCGTCACTGAAGCTTTCTTT
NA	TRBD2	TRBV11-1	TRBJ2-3	CASSPFPSGGGDTQYF	TGTGCCAGCAGCCCCTTCCCTAGCGGGGGGGGAGATACGCAGTATTTT
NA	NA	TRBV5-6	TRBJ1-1	CASSLGGKGTEAFF	TGTGCCAGCAGCTTAGGGGGAAAAGGAACTGAAGCTTTCTTT
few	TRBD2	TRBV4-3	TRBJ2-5	CASSLTLRGGGQETQYF	TGCGCCAGCAGCTTGACCCTAAGGGGCGGGGGCCAAGAGACCCAGTACTTC
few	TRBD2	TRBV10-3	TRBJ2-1	CAISEKSGGWNNEQFF	TGTGCCATCAGTGAGAAGAGCGGGGGTTGGAATAATGAGCAGTTCTTC
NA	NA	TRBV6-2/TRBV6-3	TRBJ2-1	CASSQFAYEQFF	TGTGCCAGCAGTCAGTTCGCGTATGAGCAGTTCTTC
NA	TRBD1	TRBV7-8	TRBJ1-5	CASSLNRQGLGQPQHF	TGTGCCAGCAGCTTGAATAGACAGGGGTTGGGTCAGCCCCAGCATTTT
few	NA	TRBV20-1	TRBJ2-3	CSARDTLGDTQYF	TGCAGTGCTAGAGATACGCTGGGGGATACGCAGTATTTT
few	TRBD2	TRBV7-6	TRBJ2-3	CASSSNSGGTQYF	TGTGCCAGCAGCTCCAATTCGGGGGGTACGCAGTATTTT
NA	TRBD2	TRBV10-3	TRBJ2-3	CAISTGLAGASDTQYF	TGTGCCATCAGCACGGGACTAGCGGGGGCTTCAGATACGCAGTATTTT
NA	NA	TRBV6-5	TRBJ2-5	CASSYSARAQETQYF	TGTGCCAGCAGTTACTCGGCCAGGGCACAAGAGACCCAGTACTTC
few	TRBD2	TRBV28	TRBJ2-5	CASSPGGDGAQETQYF	TGTGCCAGCAGTCCCGGGGGGGACGGGGCCCAAGAGACCCAGTACTTC
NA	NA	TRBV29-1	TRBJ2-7	CSVEDRASYEQYF	TGCAGCGTTGAAGATCGAGCTTCCTACGAGCAGTACTTC
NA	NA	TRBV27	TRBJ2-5	CASSGTRTYQETQYF	TGTGCCAGCAGTGGTACTAGGACTTACCAAGAGACCCAGTACTTC
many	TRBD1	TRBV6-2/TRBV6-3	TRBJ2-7	CASTPTGTVLYEQYF	TGTGCCAGCACCCCTACCGGGACAGTCCTCTACGAGCAGTACTTC
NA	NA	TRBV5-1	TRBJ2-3	CASSLGGGTLSTQYF	TGCGCCAGCAGCTTGGGAGGGGGAACATTGAGTACGCAGTATTTT
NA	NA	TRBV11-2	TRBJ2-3	CASSGNSGPTDTQYF	TGTGCCAGCAGTGGAAATTCCGGACCCACAGATACGCAGTATTTT
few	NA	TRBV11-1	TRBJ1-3	CASSPARNTIYF	TGTGCCAGCAGCCCCGCGCGGAACACCATATATTTT
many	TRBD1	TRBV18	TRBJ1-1	CASSPGTGSEAFF	TGTGCCAGCTCACCTGGGACAGGGAGTGAAGCTTTCTTT
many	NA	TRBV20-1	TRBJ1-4	CSAAPIGATNEKLFF	TGCAGTGCTGCACCCATAGGAGCAACTAATGAAAAACTGTTTTTT
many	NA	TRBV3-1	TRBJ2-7	CASSQVLTGEQYF	TGTGCCAGCAGCCAGGTCCTGACGGGAGAGCAGTACTTC
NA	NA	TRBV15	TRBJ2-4	CATNKPPGKNIQYF	TGTGCCACCAACAAGCCCCCAGGGAAAAACATTCAGTACTTC
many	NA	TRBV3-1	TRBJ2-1	CASSQDNRRIYNEQFF	TGTGCCAGCAGCCAAGATAATAGACGGATCTACAATGAGCAGTTCTTC
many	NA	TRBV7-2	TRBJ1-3	CASTTVIGNTIYF	TGTGCCAGCACGACGGTTATTGGAAACACCATATATTTT
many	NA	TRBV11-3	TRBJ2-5	CASSPGPQADQETQYF	TGTGCCAGCAGCCCTGGTCCACAGGCGGATCAAGAGACCCAGTACTTC
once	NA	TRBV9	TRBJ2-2	CASTGGNTGELFF	TGTGCCAGCACTGGGGGTAACACCGGGGAGCTGTTTTTT
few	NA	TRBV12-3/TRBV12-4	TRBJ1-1	CASSLKGTNTEAFF	TGTGCCAGCAGTTTAAAAGGGACTAACACTGAAGCTTTCTTT
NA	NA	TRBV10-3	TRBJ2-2	CAINGPAGDWGELFF	TGTGCCATCAACGGTCCGGCAGGGGATTGGGGGGAGCTGTTTTTT
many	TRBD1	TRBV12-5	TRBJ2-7	CASGWGQGLSYEQYF	TGTGCTAGTGGTTGGGGACAGGGCCTCTCCTACGAGCAGTACTTC
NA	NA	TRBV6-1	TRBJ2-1	CASKLVDEQFF	TGTGCCAGCAAACTAGTCGATGAGCAGTTCTTC
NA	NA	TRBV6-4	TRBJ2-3	CASSWTAVDTQYF	TGTGCCAGCAGCTGGACGGCGGTAGATACGCAGTATTTT
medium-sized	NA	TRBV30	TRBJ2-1	CAFVSSYNEQFF	TGTGCCTTCGTAAGCTCCTACAATGAGCAGTTCTTC
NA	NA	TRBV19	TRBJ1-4	CASSLSRKEKLFF	TGTGCCAGTAGTCTCTCCAGAAAGGAAAAACTGTTTTTT